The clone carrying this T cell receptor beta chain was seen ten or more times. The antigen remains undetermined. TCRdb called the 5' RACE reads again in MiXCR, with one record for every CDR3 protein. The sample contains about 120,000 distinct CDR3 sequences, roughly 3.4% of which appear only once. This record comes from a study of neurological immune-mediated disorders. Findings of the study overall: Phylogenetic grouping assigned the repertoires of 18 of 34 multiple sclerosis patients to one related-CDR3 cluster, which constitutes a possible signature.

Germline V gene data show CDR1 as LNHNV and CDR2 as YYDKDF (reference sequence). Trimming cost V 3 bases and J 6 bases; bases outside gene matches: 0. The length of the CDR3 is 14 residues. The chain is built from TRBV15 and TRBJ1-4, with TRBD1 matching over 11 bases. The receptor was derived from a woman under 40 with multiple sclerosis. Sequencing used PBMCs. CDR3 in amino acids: CATSRGQGDEKLFF. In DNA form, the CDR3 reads TGTGCCACCAGCAGGGGACAGGGGGATGAAAAACTGTTTTTT.